Below, 25 T cell receptor beta chains from the same sample are listed, as sequenced in a study of a mutant IDH1 vaccine in newly diagnosed glioma. For these receptors, no antigen is known. The table came from immunoSEQ multiplex PCR; TCRdb's copy has only in-frame clones and leaves some out. Of tens of thousands of clones listed, around 76% are singletons. Time point: week 23, last vaccination. Mutant IDH1 20-mer peptide, at 300 ug, made up each vaccine dose, with topical imiquimod. This material consisted of PBMCs, taken from a glioma patient whose treatment included an IDH1 peptide vaccine. Receptors were obtained from a man aged 50-59 years with glioma.

The J gene is TRBJ1-3, the V gene TRBV9; the D gene is possibly TRBD1 (6 bases). V lost 1 base and J 9 bases, leaving 8 bases between the germline ends. Germline CDR1 reads SGDLS; CDR2 reads YYNGEE. The CDR3 totals 12 residues. CDR3 amino acids: CASSVLGGTIYF. The CDR3 DNA follows: TGTGCCAGCAGCGTATTAGGGGGCACCATATATTTT.

The V gene is TRBV5-1, the J gene TRBJ2-1; TRBD2 aligns across 10 bases. The junction had 19 bases not matched to a gene; V was cut back by 4 bases and J by 3 bases. The CDR3 loop spans 20 amino acids. The germline gives CDR1 SGHRS, CDR2 YFSETQ. The CDR3, as DNA: TGCGCCAGCAGCCCCGCCATCGCTAGCGGGGGCACCATAAACTACAATGAGCAGTTCTTC. Amino acids: CASSPAIASGGTINYNEQFF.

The rearrangement links TRBV7-5 to TRBJ2-1; the tabulated D call, TRBD1, remains unverified against the DNA. TRBV7-5 is flagged as a pseudogene. The CDR3 consists of 15 residues. CDR3 residues: CARSSKTGGYNEQFF. In DNA form, the CDR3 reads TGTGCCAGAAGCTCAAAGACAGGGGGCTACAATGAGCAGTTCTTC.

This chain connects TRBV28 to TRBJ2-2; weak D call: TRBD2 (5 bases). Trimming took 2 bases from V and 0 from J, leaving 7 bases between them. This CDR3 region has 15 residues. Germline lookup yields CDR1 MDHEN and CDR2 SYDVKM. Written as DNA, the CDR3 is TGTGCCAGCAGTTTAGGAGGAACGAACACCGGGGAGCTGTTTTTT. Amino acids: CASSLGGTNTGELFF.

The chain joins TRBV18 to TRBJ2-1; no reliable D call. The CDR3 runs 16 residues. V shed 3 bases and J shed 7 bases, with 19 bases lying between them. Per the germline V gene, CDR1 is KGHSH and CDR2 is LQKENI. The CDR3 spells CASSPTKVEVGNEQFF. CDR3 nucleotide sequence: TGTGCCAGCTCACCTACCAAGGTAGAGGTGGGAAATGAGCAGTTCTTC.

This clone came up once. The V call is TRBV7-2, the J call TRBJ1-5; D call uncertain. With 5 bases removed from V and 0 bases from J, the gap between germline ends came to 5 bases. Germline-derived CDR1 and CDR2 are SGHTA and FQGNSA. The CDR3 runs 13 residues. This CDR3 reads CASSPYSNQPQHF. Here the CDR3 DNA reads TGTGCCAGCAGCCCGTATAGCAATCAGCCCCAGCATTTT. The entire variable domain, with the rest obtained from reference TRBV7-2 and TRBJ1-5, is as follows: GAGVSQSPSNKVTEKGKDVELRCDPISGHTALYWYRQSLGQGLEFLIYFQGNSAPDKSGLPSDRFSAERTGGSVSTLTIQRTQQEDSAVYLCASSPYSNQPQHFGDGTRLSIL.

The V call is TRBV19, the J call TRBJ2-3; perhaps TRBD1 as D (5 bases). Per the germline V gene, CDR1 is LNHDA and CDR2 is SQIVND (reference sequence). V lost 7 bases, J lost 0 bases, and 11 bases lay in between. This CDR3 has 14 amino acids. CDR3 in amino acids: CASTPTASTDTQYF. In nucleotides, the CDR3 is TGTGCCAGTACCCCGACAGCTAGCACAGATACGCAGTATTTT. The full variable domain, with the rest looked up from reference TRBV19 and TRBJ2-3, is DGGITQSPKYLFRKEGQNVTLSCEQNLNHDAMYWYRQDPGQGLRLIYYSQIVNDFQKGDIAEGYSVSREKKESFPLTVTSAQKNPTAFYLCASTPTASTDTQYFGPGTRLTVL.

The chain links TRBV30 to TRBJ2-5, with D unclear. The CDR3 loop spans 13 amino acids. Per the germline V gene, CDR1 is GTSNPN and CDR2 is SVGIG (reference sequence). Trimming removed 6 bases at V and 5 bases at J, with 16 bases between. In DNA, the CDR3 is TGTGCCTGCGCCCGTCGAAGGGCGGAGACCCAGTACTTC. It codes for CACARRRAETQYF.

The chain recombines TRBV5-4 with TRBJ2-6, with D perhaps TRBD1 (6 bases). Germline V lookup: CDR1 SGHNT, CDR2 YYREEE (reference sequence). CDR3 length: 14 amino acids. V gave up 4 bases and J gave up 6 bases, with 11 bases separating them. The CDR3 DNA is TGTGCCAGCAGCGCCAGGGGACAGGCCAACGTCCTGACTTTC. It codes for CASSARGQANVLTF.

The V gene is TRBV5-1, the J gene TRBJ2-1; the D is unclear. The V end lost 0 bases, the J end lost 6 bases, and 4 bases lay between the germline ends. The CDR3 totals 12 residues. Germline V lookup: CDR1 SGHRS, CDR2 YFSETQ. The CDR3 DNA is TGCGCCAGCAGCTTGGGGAGCAATGAGCAGTTCTTC. The encoded protein is CASSLGSNEQFF.

This chain joins TRBV4-3 and TRBJ1-2; D is uncertain. The CDR3 runs to 13 residues. The V and J ends lost 0 bases and 13 bases respectively, with 15 bases between them. Germline CDR1 is LGHNA and CDR2 is YSLEER. This chain's CDR3 is CASSQEFLHPATF. As DNA, the CDR3 is TGCGCCAGCAGCCAAGAATTCCTCCACCCCGCCACCTTC.

J is TRBJ2-3 and V is TRBV29-1; D assignment may be TRBD1 or TRBD2 (8 bases each). The CDR3 runs 17 residues. Germline CDR1 is SQVTM and CDR2 is ANQGSEA. V was shortened by 6 bases and J by 0 bases, with 22 bases between the two germline ends. The CDR3 DNA sequence: TGCAGCGTCCGCCAGGGGGCGGGGGGCGGTAGCACAGATACGCAGTATTTT. Its translation: CSVRQGAGGGSTDTQYF.

CDR3 bases: TGTGCCAGCAGCCTCCGTGGGGAGGATCAGCCCCAGCATTTT. Protein sequence: CASSLRGEDQPQHF. The chain couples TRBV5-4 to TRBJ1-5; D not resolved. V lost 4 bases and J lost 5, with 13 bases in between. The CDR3 contains 14 residues. The germline CDR1 and CDR2 sequences are SGHNT and YYREEE (reference sequence).

The V gene is TRBV27, the J gene TRBJ2-6, with D perhaps TRBD1 (6 bases). The CDR3 consists of 14 residues. Trimming shortened V by 8 bases and J by 2 bases, and 10 bases separated the two germline ends. Looked up from germline, CDR1 is MNHEY and CDR2 is SMNVEV (reference sequence). In DNA, the CDR3 is TGTGCCAGCTCCTACAGGGCTGGGGCCAACGTCCTGACTTTC. This translates into CASSYRAGANVLTF.

This clone was counted only a few times. The CDR3 region has the DNA TGTGCCAGCTCACCACTCGGGGATAACACTGAAGCTTTCTTT. This gives the protein CASSPLGDNTEAFF. The chain links TRBV18 to TRBJ1-1; D is uncertain. Germline values: CDR1 KGHSH, CDR2 LQKENI. The ends were cut back, 1 base at V and 2 bases at J, with 8 bases in the middle. The CDR3 covers 14 residues.

J is TRBJ2-7 and V is TRBV6-5, with a tentative D call TRBD1 (5 bases). The CDR3 has 14 residues. With 4 bases removed from V and 1 base from J, the gap between germline ends came to 11 bases. Germline loops: CDR1 MNHEY, CDR2 SVGAGI. This CDR3 reads CASSWTSLSYEQYF. As DNA, the CDR3 is TGTGCCAGCAGTTGGACATCACTTTCCTACGAGCAGTACTTC.

The chain carries TRBV18 and TRBJ1-2; D gene unclear. Germline V gene sequence: CDR1 KGHSH, CDR2 LQKENI. The CDR3 consists of 16 residues. V was cut by 3 bases and J by 5 bases, with 19 bases left in between. The CDR3 here is CASSPAGYRVGYGYTF. The CDR3 DNA is TGTGCCAGCTCACCGGCCGGATATCGGGTGGGGTATGGCTACACCTTC.

The gene calls are TRBV5-5 and TRBJ2-1, with 11 positions matching TRBD1. Germline trimming cut 2 bases from V and 6 bases from J; bases unmatched to any gene: 4. The CDR3 is 15 residues long. Germline CDR1 and CDR2: SGHKS and YYEKEE (reference sequence). The CDR3 nucleotides are TGTGCCAGCAGCTTCTCCGGGACAGGGGGCAATGAGCAGTTCTTC. Encoded protein: CASSFSGTGGNEQFF.

The rearrangement links TRBV7-6 to TRBJ2-7; D is perhaps TRBD1 (5 bases). This CDR3 spans 13 amino acids. Germline-derived CDR1 and CDR2 are SGHVS and FNYEAQ. V lost 0 bases and J lost 3, with 6 bases in between. The CDR3 region is CASSLAGLYEQYF. The CDR3 region has the DNA TGTGCCAGCAGCTTAGCGGGGCTCTACGAGCAGTACTTC. Together with reference TRBV7-6 and TRBJ2-7, the CDR3 gives the full variable domain: GAGVSQSPRYKVTKRGQDVALRCDPISGHVSLYWYRQALGQGPEFLTYFNYEAQQDKSGLPNDRFSAERPEGSISTLTIQRTEQRDSAMYRCASSLAGLYEQYFGPGTRLTVT.

The V gene is TRBV4-1, the J gene TRBJ2-2, with 7 bases that match TRBD1. The CDR3 has 14 residues. CDR1 and CDR2 from the germline V gene are MGHRA and YSYEKL. V shed 6 bases, J shed 5 bases, and the junction held 6 bases outside the gene matches. CDR3 residues: CASREGAETGELFF. The CDR3 nucleotides are TGCGCCAGCAGAGAGGGGGCCGAGACCGGGGAGCTGTTTTTT.

The chain is built from TRBV25-1 and TRBJ2-1; 10 bases are shared with TRBD1. Germline V lookup: CDR1 MGHDK, CDR2 SYGVNS. The CDR3 totals 13 residues. Germline trimming cut 4 bases from V and 7 bases from J; bases unmatched to any gene: 1. The chain's CDR3 is CASSGQGANEQFF. DNA for the CDR3: TGTGCCAGCAGTGGACAGGGGGCGAATGAGCAGTTCTTC.

The table lists this clone with a count of one. This rearrangement joins TRBV19 to TRBJ1-5; no clear D. CDR1 is LNHDA and CDR2 is SQIVND in the germline V gene (reference sequence). This CDR3 is built from 12 residues. V was clipped by 7 bases and J by 6 bases, with 10 bases between them. This CDR3 is CASTWAGQPQHF. CDR3 sequence (DNA): TGTGCCAGTACCTGGGCGGGTCAGCCCCAGCATTTT.

Here the CDR3 DNA reads TGTGCCAGCACCCGACAGGGCTCGAACACCGGGGAGCTGTTTTTT. Translation gives CASTRQGSNTGELFF. The chain links TRBV2 to TRBJ2-2; 7 bases agree with TRBD1. The CDR3 is 15 amino acids. V gave up 7 bases and J gave up 0 bases; unmatched junction bases: 5. Germline loops: CDR1 SNHLY, CDR2 FYNNEI.

This rearrangement joins TRBV28 to TRBJ1-1, with TRBD1 as a possible D gene (5 bases). The CDR3 sequence is 15 residues long. The germline V and J ends were trimmed by 7 bases and 0 bases, with 15 bases remaining between them. The germline V gene has CDR1 MDHEN and CDR2 SYDVKM. This CDR3 is CASTLGAGLNTEAFF. The CDR3 DNA follows: TGTGCCAGCACCTTAGGGGCAGGATTGAACACTGAAGCTTTCTTT. The whole variable domain, filled in from reference TRBV28 and TRBJ1-1, reads DVKVTQSSRYLVKRTGEKVFLECVQDMDHENMFWYRQDPGLGLRLIYFSYDVKMKEKGDIPEGYSVSREKKERFSLILESASTNQTSMYLCASTLGAGLNTEAFFGQGTRLTVV.

V is TRBV27 and J is TRBJ2-7; 9 bases map to TRBD1. The trim removed 5 bases at V and 3 bases at J, leaving 8 bases unmatched. The CDR3 length is 15 residues. Germline V gene sequence: CDR1 MNHEY, CDR2 SMNVEV (reference sequence). In DNA form, the CDR3 reads TGTGCCAGCAGTCCAGGGACAGGGTTAAGCTACGAGCAGTACTTC. As protein: CASSPGTGLSYEQYF.